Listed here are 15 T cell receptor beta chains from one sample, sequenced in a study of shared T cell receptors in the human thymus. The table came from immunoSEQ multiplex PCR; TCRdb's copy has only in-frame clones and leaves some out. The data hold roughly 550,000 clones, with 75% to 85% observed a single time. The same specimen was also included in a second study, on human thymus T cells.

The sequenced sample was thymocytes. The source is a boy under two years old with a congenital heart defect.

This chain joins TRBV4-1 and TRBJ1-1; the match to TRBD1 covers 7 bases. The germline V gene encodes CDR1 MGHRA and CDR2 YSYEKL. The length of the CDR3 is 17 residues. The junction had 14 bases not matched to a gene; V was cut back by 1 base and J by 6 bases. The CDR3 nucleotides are TGCGCCAGCAGCCAAGCCCCCCTACAGGGGACGGAAGCTGAAGCTTTCTTT. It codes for CASSQAPLQGTEAEAFF.

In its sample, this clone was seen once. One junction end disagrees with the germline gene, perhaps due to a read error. The CDR3 spells CASGESGTAFYEQYF. The CDR3 coding sequence is TGCGCCAGCGGTGAAAGTGGGACAGCCTTCTACGAGCAGTACTTC. The J gene is TRBJ2-7, the V gene TRBV10-2; 7 nucleotides align to TRBD1. The CDR3 sequence is 15 residues long. Germline V gene sequence: CDR1 WSHSY, CDR2 SAAADI.

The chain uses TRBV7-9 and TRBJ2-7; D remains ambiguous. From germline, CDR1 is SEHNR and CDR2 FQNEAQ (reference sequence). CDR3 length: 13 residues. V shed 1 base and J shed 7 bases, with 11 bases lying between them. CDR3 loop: CASSLGNSGEQYF. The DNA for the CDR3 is TGTGCCAGCAGCTTAGGTAACAGTGGGGAGCAGTACTTC. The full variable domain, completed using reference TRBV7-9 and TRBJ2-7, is DTGVSQNPRHKITKRGQNVTFRCDPISEHNRLYWYRQTLGQGPEFLTYFQNEAQLEKSRLLSDRFSAERPKGSFSTLEIQRTEQGDSAMYLCASSLGNSGEQYFGPGTRLTVT.

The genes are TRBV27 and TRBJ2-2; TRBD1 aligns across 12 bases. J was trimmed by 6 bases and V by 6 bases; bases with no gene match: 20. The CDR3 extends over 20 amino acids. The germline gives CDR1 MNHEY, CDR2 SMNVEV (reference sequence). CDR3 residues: CASSSRSGTGGGIIAGELFF. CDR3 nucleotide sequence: TGTGCCAGCAGCTCAAGGTCCGGGACAGGGGGCGGAATAATAGCCGGGGAGCTGTTTTTT.

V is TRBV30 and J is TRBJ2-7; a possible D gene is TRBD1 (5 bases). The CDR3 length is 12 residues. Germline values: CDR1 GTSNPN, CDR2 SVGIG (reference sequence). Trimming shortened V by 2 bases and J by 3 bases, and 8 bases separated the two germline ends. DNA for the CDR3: TGTGCCTGGAGTCGGCAGGGCTACGAGCAGTACTTC. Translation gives CAWSRQGYEQYF. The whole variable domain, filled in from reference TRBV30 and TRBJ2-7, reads SQTIHQWPATLVQPVGSPLSLECTVEGTSNPNLYWYRQAAGRGLQLLFYSVGIGQISSEVPQNLSASRPQDRQFILSSKKLLLSDSGFYLCAWSRQGYEQYFGPGTRLTVT.

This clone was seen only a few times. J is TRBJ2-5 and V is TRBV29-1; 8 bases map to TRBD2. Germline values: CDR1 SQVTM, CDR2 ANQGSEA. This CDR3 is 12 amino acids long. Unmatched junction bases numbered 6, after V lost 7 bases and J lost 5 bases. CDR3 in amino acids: CSAPGGRETQYF. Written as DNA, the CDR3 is TGCAGCGCCCCGGGAGGGAGGGAGACCCAGTACTTC.

The CDR3 loop reads CASTYGASGISETQYF. The CDR3 bases are TGTGCCAGCACCTACGGGGCTAGCGGAATCTCGGAGACCCAGTACTTC. This chain uses TRBV7-9 with TRBJ2-5; TRBD2 matches 7 bases. V dropped 7 bases and J dropped 5; count of bases not matched to a gene: 16. The CDR3 is made up of 16 amino acids. The germline CDR1 and CDR2 sequences are SEHNR and FQNEAQ (reference sequence).

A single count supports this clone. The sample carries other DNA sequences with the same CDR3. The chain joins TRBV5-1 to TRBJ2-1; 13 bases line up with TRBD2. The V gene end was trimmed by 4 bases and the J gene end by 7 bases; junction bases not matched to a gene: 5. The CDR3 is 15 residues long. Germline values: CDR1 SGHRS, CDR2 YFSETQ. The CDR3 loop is CASSLLAGGPNEQFF. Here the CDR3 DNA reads TGCGCCAGCAGCCTACTAGCGGGAGGGCCTAATGAGCAGTTCTTC.

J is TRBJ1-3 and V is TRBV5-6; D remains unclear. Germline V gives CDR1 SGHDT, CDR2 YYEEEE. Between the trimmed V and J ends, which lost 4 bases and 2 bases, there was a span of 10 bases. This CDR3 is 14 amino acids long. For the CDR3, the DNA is TGTGCCAGCAGCCCCGACATCGCTGGAAACACCATATATTTT. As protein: CASSPDIAGNTIYF.

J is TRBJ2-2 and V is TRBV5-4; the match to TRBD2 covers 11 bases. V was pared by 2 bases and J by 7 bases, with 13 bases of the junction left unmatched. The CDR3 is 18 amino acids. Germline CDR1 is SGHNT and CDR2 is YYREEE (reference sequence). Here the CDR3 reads CASSFAGGTSGGIGELFF. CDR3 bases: TGTGCCAGCAGCTTTGCAGGGGGGACTAGCGGCGGTATCGGGGAGCTGTTTTTT.

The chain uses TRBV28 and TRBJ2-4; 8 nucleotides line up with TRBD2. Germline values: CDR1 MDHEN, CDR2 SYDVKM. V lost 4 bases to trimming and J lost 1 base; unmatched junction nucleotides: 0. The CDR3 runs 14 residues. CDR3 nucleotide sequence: TGTGCCAGCAGTTCGGGAGGGGCCAAAAACATTCAGTACTTC. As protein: CASSSGGAKNIQYF.

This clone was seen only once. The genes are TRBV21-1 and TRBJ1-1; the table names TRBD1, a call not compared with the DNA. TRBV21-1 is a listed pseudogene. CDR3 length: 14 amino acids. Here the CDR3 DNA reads TGTGCCAGCAGCATCCGACAGGGAGGAACTGAAGCTTTCTTT. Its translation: CASSIRQGGTEAFF.

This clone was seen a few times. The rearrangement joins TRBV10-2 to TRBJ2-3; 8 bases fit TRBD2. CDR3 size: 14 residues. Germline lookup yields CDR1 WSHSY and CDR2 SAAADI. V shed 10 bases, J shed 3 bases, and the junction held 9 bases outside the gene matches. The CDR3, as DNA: TGCGCCACGAAGGGGACTAGAGTAACAGATACGCAGTATTTT. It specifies CATKGTRVTDTQYF.

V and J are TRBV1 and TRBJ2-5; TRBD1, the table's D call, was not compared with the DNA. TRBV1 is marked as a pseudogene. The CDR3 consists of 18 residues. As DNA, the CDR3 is TGCACCAGCAGCCAAGATAACAGGGTTGGTGGTTACCAAGAGACCCAGTACTTC. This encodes CTSSQDNRVGGYQETQYF.

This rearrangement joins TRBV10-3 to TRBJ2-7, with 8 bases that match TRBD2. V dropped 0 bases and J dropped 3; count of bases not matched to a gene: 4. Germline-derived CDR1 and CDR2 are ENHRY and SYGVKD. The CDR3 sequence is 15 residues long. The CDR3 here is CAISESGSGGYEQYF. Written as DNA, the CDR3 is TGTGCCATCAGTGAGTCGGGCAGCGGGGGCTACGAGCAGTACTTC.